These T cell receptor beta chains were read from a single sample in a study of blood T cell repertoires in COVID-19. Sequencing used immunoSEQ multiplex PCR; TCRdb keeps in-frame clones, though not all of them. The sample consists of fewer than 85,000 clones, approximately 80% of them appearing once. The sequenced sample was peripheral blood. These receptor sequences come from a woman aged 55 to 70 with acute or convalescent COVID-19. Each CDR3 is given with its conserved first and last residue. Each record gives: clone size, V gene, J gene, D gene, CDR3 protein, CDR3 DNA. The D gene is left open where the match is weak. Clone sizes are given selectively: once, few, many, or a class where the clone is expanded.

>.|TRBV5-5|TRBJ2-3|.
CASSLPLAGAQDTQYF
TGTGCCAGCAGCCTCCCACTTGCGGGGGCTCAAGATACGCAGTATTTT
>.|TRBV7-8|TRBJ1-1|.
CASSSREAEAFF
TGTGCCAGCAGCAGCAGGGAGGCTGAAGCTTTCTTT
>.|TRBV6-1|TRBJ1-2|TRBD1
CASSDDGQGVGYTF
TGTGCCAGCAGTGATGATGGACAGGGTGTCGGCTACACCTTC
>.|TRBV6-5|TRBJ1-5|.
CASSQSEAGYQPQHF
TGTGCCAGCAGTCAATCCGAGGCTGGGTATCAGCCCCAGCATTTT
>.|TRBV5-5|TRBJ2-2|TRBD1
CASSFFRTGGSGELFF
TGTGCCAGCAGCTTTTTCCGGACAGGGGGCTCCGGGGAGCTGTTTTTT
>.|TRBV2|TRBJ2-2|TRBD1
CASSETGVSGELFF
TGTGCCAGCAGTGAAACAGGGGTCTCCGGGGAGCTGTTTTTT
>.|TRBV7-8|TRBJ1-6|.
CASSLSGMNSPLHF
TGTGCCAGCAGCTTGTCAGGGATGAATTCACCCCTCCACTTT
>.|TRBV20-1|TRBJ2-3|TRBD1
CSASPRAGTGSTDTQYF
TGCAGTGCTAGTCCTCGAGCCGGGACAGGAAGCACAGATACGCAGTATTTT
>.|TRBV10-3|TRBJ2-6|.
CAISSGGGGANVLTF
TGTGCCATCAGTTCAGGGGGAGGTGGGGCCAACGTCCTGACTTTC
>.|TRBV6-5|TRBJ1-1|TRBD1
CASSSGQAGFTEAFF
TGTGCCAGCAGCAGCGGACAGGCGGGGTTCACTGAAGCTTTCTTT
>.|TRBV18|TRBJ1-1|.
CASSPALGQGRPEAFF
TGTGCCAGCTCACCGGCCCTGGGGCAGGGAAGACCTGAAGCTTTCTTT
>.|TRBV7-2|TRBJ2-1|TRBD2
CASSPRGRGGVDEQFF
TGTGCCAGCAGCCCACGGGGGCGGGGGGGCGTCGATGAGCAGTTCTTC
>.|TRBV19|TRBJ1-5|TRBD1
CASSLGQGNQPQHF
TGTGCCAGTAGTCTTGGACAGGGCAATCAGCCCCAGCATTTT
>few|TRBV6-5|TRBJ2-1|TRBD1
CASTLDRGRKRQFF
TGTGCCAGCACCCTGGACAGGGGACGGAAACGGCAGTTCTTC
>once|TRBV19|TRBJ2-1|.
CASSIEVGVKNEQFF
TGTGCCAGTAGTATAGAGGTCGGAGTAAAAAATGAGCAGTTCTTC
>.|TRBV9|TRBJ2-1|.
CASSGGAGIEQFF
TGTGCCAGCAGCGGGGGTGCGGGGATTGAGCAGTTCTTC
>.|TRBV14|TRBJ1-2|.
CASSVGQGITGGYTF
TGTGCCAGCAGCGTCGGGCAGGGAATTACGGGCGGCTACACCTTC
>.|TRBV6-5|TRBJ2-7|TRBD1
CASSYSAGGGEQYF
TGTGCCAGCAGTTACTCGGCAGGGGGCGGCGAGCAGTACTTC
>.|TRBV2|TRBJ1-4|.
CASRIRLGEKLFF
TGTGCCAGCAGGATCAGGTTAGGTGAAAAACTGTTTTTT
>.|TRBV11-2|TRBJ2-7|.
CASSSYEQYF
TGTGCCAGCAGCTCTTACGAGCAGTACTTC
>.|TRBV10-2|TRBJ1-6|TRBD1
CASREDRAVYF
TGCGCCAGCAGGGAGGACAGGGCGGTCTACTTT
>.|TRBV6-5|TRBJ2-7|TRBD1
CASSPGQVHSYEQYF
TGTGCCAGCAGCCCAGGACAGGTGCACTCCTACGAGCAGTACTTC
>.|TRBV12-5|TRBJ2-2|.
CASGLARGANTGELFF
TGTGCTAGTGGTTTGGCAAGGGGTGCGAACACCGGGGAGCTGTTTTTT
>.|TRBV5-1|TRBJ1-5|TRBD1
CASSVTGVGNQPQHF
TGCGCCAGCAGCGTAACAGGGGTTGGGAATCAGCCCCAGCATTTT
>.|TRBV18|TRBJ1-2|TRBD1
CASSSTGEGYTF
TGTGCCAGCTCATCGACAGGGGAAGGCTACACCTTC
>.|TRBV3-1/TRBV3-2|TRBJ1-2|.
CASSQEPRVYGYTF
TGTGCCAGCAGCCAAGAACCCAGGGTCTATGGCTACACCTTC
>.|TRBV27|TRBJ1-6|.
CASSFSGQGSSGSPLHF
TGTGCCAGCAGTTTTAGTGGGCAGGGGAGCTCGGGTTCACCCCTCCACTTT
>.|TRBV6-1|TRBJ2-5|.
CASSEIVTVQETQYF
TGTGCCAGCAGTGAAATCGTAACAGTCCAAGAGACCCAGTACTTC
>.|TRBV27|TRBJ1-2|.
CASSLLGGGVYGYTF
TGTGCCAGCAGCTTGCTTGGGGGGGGCGTCTATGGCTACACCTTC
>.|TRBV27|TRBJ1-1|.
CASSLSQDTEAFF
TGTGCCAGCAGTTTATCGCAGGATACTGAAGCTTTCTTT
>.|TRBV24-1|TRBJ1-2|.
CATSDLYQGGGYTF
TGTGCCACCAGTGACTTGTACCAGGGAGGTGGCTACACCTTC
>.|TRBV19|TRBJ2-3|.
CASSDPSDLAGRFLGTDTQYF
TGTGCCAGTAGTGATCCATCGGACTTGGCGGGTCGTTTTCTGGGCACAGATACGCAGTATTTT